This TCR beta chain comes out of a study of cytomegalovirus exposure and HLA in healthy donors. The PCR ran on 60 Vbeta and 13 Jbeta primers. The data were produced by immunoSEQ multiplex PCR, yet TCRdb's version contains in-frame clones alone and is incomplete. Counted here are 210,000 or so clones, approximately 80% occurring once; the ten biggest clones make up around 9.6%. Germline loops: CDR1 SGHRS, CDR2 YFSETQ. V was pared by 5 bases and J by 5 bases, with 10 bases between. This CDR3 is built from 13 residues. The receptor comes from a woman between 45 and 65 years old in good health and CMV-seropositive. Material: PBMCs. The chain uses TRBV5-1 and TRBJ1-4; tentative D call: TRBD1 (5 bases). CDR3 residues: CASSARANEKLFF. The CDR3 DNA sequence: TGCGCCAGCAGTGCCAGGGCAAATGAAAAACTGTTTTTT. The full variable domain, rest sourced from reference TRBV5-1 and TRBJ1-4, is KAGVTQTPRYLIKTRGQQVTLSCSPISGHRSVSWYQQTPGQGLQFLFEYFSETQRNKGNFPGRFSGRQFSNSRSEMNVSTLELGDSALYLCASSARANEKLFFGSGTQLSVL.